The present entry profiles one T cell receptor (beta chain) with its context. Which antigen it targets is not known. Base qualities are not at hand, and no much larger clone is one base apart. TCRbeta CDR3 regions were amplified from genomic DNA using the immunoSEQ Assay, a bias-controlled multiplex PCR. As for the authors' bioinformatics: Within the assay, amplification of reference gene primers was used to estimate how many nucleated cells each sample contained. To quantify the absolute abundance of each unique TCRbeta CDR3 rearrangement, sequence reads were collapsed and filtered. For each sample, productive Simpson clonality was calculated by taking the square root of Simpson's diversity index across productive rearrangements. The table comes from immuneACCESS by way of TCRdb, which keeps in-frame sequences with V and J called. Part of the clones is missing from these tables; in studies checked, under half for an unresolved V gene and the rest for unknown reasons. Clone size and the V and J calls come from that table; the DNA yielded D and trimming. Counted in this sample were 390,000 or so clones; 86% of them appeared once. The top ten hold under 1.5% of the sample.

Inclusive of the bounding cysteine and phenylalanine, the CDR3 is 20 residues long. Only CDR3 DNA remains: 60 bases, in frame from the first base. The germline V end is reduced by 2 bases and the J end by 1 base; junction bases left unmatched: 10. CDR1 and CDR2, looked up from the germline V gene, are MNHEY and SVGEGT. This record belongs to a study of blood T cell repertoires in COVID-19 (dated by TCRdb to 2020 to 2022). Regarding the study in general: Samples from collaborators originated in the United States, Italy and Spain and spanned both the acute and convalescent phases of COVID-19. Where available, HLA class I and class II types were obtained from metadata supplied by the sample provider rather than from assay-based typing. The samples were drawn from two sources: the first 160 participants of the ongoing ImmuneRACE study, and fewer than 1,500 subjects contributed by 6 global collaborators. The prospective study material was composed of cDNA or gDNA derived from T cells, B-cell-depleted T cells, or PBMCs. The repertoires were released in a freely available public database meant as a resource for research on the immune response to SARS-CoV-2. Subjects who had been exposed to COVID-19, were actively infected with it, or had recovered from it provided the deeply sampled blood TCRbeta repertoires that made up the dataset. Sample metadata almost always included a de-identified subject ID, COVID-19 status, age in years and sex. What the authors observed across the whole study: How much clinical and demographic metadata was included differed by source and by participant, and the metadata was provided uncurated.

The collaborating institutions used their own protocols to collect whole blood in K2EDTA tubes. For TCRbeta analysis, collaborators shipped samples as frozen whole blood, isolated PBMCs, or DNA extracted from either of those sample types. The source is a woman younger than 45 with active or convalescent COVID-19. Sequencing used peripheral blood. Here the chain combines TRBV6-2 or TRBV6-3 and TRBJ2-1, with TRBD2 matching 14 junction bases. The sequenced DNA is TGTGCCAGCAGTTACCCCGGGGCGACTAGCGGGAGGGTATCCTACAATGAGCAGTTCTTC. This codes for CASSYPGATSGRVSYNEQFF.